This T cell receptor beta chain was documented in a study of neoadjuvant nivolumab and ipilimumab in lung cancer. Findings and limits, study-wide: TCR richness and clonality were higher in tumors than adjacent uninvolved lung.

To note about this clone: Antigen: not known.

Some clones are missing from TCRdb's copy, which holds only in-frame ones; the method was immunoSEQ multiplex PCR. Of roughly 34,000 clones in the sample, 92% are singletons; the top ten hold about 2.1%. This CDR3 is built from 15 residues. J gave up 8 bases and V 2 bases, and 3 bases lay outside the gene matches. Germline CDR1 is SSHAT and CDR2 is FNYEAQ (reference sequence). The source of this sequence is an adult with non-small cell lung cancer. This specimen consisted of peripheral blood, obtained after neoadjuvant nivolumab, alone or with ipilimumab, at or shortly before surgery. The rearrangement links TRBV7-7 to TRBJ2-1; 13 nucleotides line up with TRBD2. CDR3 protein: CASSLSGLAGDEQFF. The DNA of the CDR3 is TGTGCCAGCAGCTTAAGTGGACTAGCGGGAGATGAGCAGTTCTTC.